The 6 T cell receptor beta chains below were found in one sample sequenced in a study of post-analysis software for immune sequencing data. Their recognized antigens are unknown. Unique molecular identifiers featured in each of the TCR beta cDNA libraries. From the PCR reads, TCRdb called clonotypes with MiXCR, one entry per CDR3 protein. Of some 700,000 distinct CDR3 sequences listed, 55% to 60% are singletons. Study-wide findings and caveats: Relative to controls, patients had 5 or 6 TRBV segments at higher frequency, with TRBV5-6, TRBV5-1 and TRBV20-1 among these.

The sample comprised blood. These receptors originate from a girl under 10 years old with multiple sclerosis.

The chain couples TRBV6-2 or TRBV6-3 to TRBJ2-7; tentatively, D is TRBD1 or TRBD2 (5 bases each). Trimming removed 6 bases at V and 5 bases at J, with 17 bases between. The length of the CDR3 is 14 residues. The germline CDR1 and CDR2 sequences are MNHEY and SVGEGT. The CDR3 nucleotides are TGTGCCAGCAGCCCACAACCAGAGGGGCACGAGCAGTACTTC. Translating gives CASSPQPEGHEQYF.

The chain employs TRBV12-3 or TRBV12-4 and TRBJ1-2; 7 bases fit TRBD1. The ends lost 6 bases at V and 3 bases at J; junction bases unmatched: 7. The CDR3 has 14 amino acids. The CDR3 coding sequence is TGTGCCAGCAGGGCCGGACAGGTCCACTATGGCTACACCTTC. Translation gives CASRAGQVHYGYTF.

This clonotype occurred a few times. The rearrangement links TRBV5-4 to TRBJ2-5; maybe TRBD2 (5 bases). CDR3 length: 14 residues. V lost 0 bases and J 1 base, leaving 7 bases between the germline ends. CDR1 and CDR2 (germline): SGHNT, YYREEE (reference sequence). The CDR3 region has the DNA TGTGCCAGCAGCTTGGAGCGGTTCCAAGAGACCCAGTACTTC. This translates into CASSLERFQETQYF.

The chain links TRBV9 to TRBJ2-4; no clear D gene. The J call may be incorrect, as the DNA end agrees better with TRBJ2-7. The CDR3 runs 14 residues. From germline, CDR1 is SGDLS and CDR2 YYNGEE. DNA for the CDR3: TGTGCCAGCAGCGTAGGATTCTCCGGAAACGAGCAGTACTTC. Protein sequence: CASSVGFSGNEQYF.

This chain connects TRBV28 to TRBJ2-3, with TRBD1 matching over 9 bases. After removal of 4 bases from V and 0 bases from J, the junction contained 8 bases not matched to a gene. Germline V gene lookup returns CDR1 MDHEN and CDR2 SYDVKM. This CDR3 region has 17 residues. The CDR3 DNA is TGTGCCAGCAGTTCAATAACAGGGGGCATTAGCACAGATACGCAGTATTTT. It is translated as CASSSITGGISTDTQYF.

The chain joins TRBV12-3 or TRBV12-4 to TRBJ2-1; 8 bases agree with TRBD2. After removal of 2 bases from V and 5 bases from J, the junction contained 20 bases not matched to a gene. The CDR3 has 20 residues. The chain's CDR3 is CASSLLPGTRKGRPHNEQFF. As DNA, the CDR3 is TGTGCCAGCAGTTTATTACCCGGGACTAGGAAGGGCCGGCCCCACAATGAGCAGTTCTTC.